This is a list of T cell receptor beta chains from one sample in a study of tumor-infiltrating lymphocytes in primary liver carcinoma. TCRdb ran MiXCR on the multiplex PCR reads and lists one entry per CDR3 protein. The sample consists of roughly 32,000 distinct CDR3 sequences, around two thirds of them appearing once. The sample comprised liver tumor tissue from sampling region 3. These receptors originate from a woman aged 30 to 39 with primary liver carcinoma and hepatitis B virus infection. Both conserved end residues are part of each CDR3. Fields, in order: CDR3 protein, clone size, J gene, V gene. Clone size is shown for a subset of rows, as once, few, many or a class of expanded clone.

CDR3 protein: CSVTGQSGGELFF; clone size: NA; J gene: TRBJ2-2; V gene: TRBV29-1
CDR3 protein: CASSYPSRGESQYF; clone size: NA; J gene: TRBJ2-5; V gene: TRBV6-5
CDR3 protein: CANSLGRGIADTQYF; clone size: many; J gene: TRBJ2-3; V gene: TRBV11-2
CDR3 protein: CASSIPRGGREQYF; clone size: NA; J gene: TRBJ2-7; V gene: TRBV11-2
CDR3 protein: CASSLEGNYDYTF; clone size: NA; J gene: TRBJ1-2; V gene: TRBV11-2
CDR3 protein: CAISEPAAGTYNERFF; clone size: NA; J gene: TRBJ2-1; V gene: TRBV10-3
CDR3 protein: CVISGHDGTQPQHF; clone size: NA; J gene: TRBJ1-5; V gene: TRBV10-3
CDR3 protein: CAGSQGRWTGHEQYF; clone size: NA; J gene: TRBJ2-7; V gene: TRBV4-3
CDR3 protein: CASSLASSLTGRETQYF; clone size: few; J gene: TRBJ2-5; V gene: TRBV13
CDR3 protein: CASCSSEISSGANVLTF; clone size: NA; J gene: TRBJ2-6; V gene: TRBV7-9